This T cell receptor (beta chain) stems from a study of graft-versus-host responses after intestinal transplantation. CFSE-labeled responder cells (about 200,000) were plated with about 200,000 irradiated, violet-dye-labeled stimulator cells. The assay was immunoSEQ multiplex PCR, and TCRdb's table has in-frame clones only and misses some. The sample includes 15,000 to 20,000 clones, approximately 39% of them seen just once. Sequencing used alloreactive CD8+ T cells from a mixed lymphocyte reaction culture, obtained before intestinal transplant. Regarding subset: CFSE-low proliferating T cells sorted from roughly 6-day pre-transplant mixed lymphocyte reaction (GvH or HvG direction). This TCR was recovered from a human patient who received an intestinal transplant.

The CDR3, as DNA: TGTGCCAGCAGTGAAACCCACCGCCTAGCGGGAGAGGAACGGGAGACCCAGTACTTC. It is translated as CASSETHRLAGEERETQYF. The chain combines TRBV6-1 with TRBJ2-5; TRBD2 agrees at 10 bases. The CDR3 sequence is 19 residues long. Germline V gene lookup returns CDR1 MNHNS and CDR2 SASEGT. V shed 2 bases, J shed 5 bases, and the junction held 17 bases outside the gene matches.